Below are 10 T cell receptor beta chains sequenced from a single sample in a study of prognosis after radiotherapy for stage I lung cancer. Two-round multiplex PCR, the amplification method, yielded TCR beta CDR3 from genomic DNA. Gene-specific primers for each TRBV and TRBJ gene drove first-round PCR. TCRdb itself ran the multiplex PCR reads through MiXCR, one entry per CDR3 protein. The sample has 15,000 to 20,000 distinct CDR3 sequences, 26% seen once; the top ten hold 22%. The sequencing here drew on PBMCs, taken before or after stereotactic body radiation therapy (not recorded which). Receptors were obtained from a donor over 45 with non-small cell lung cancer.

This clonotype was observed at least ten times. This chain connects TRBV9 to TRBJ2-1, with 7 bases fitting TRBD1. The CDR3 length is 14 residues. Per germline, CDR1 SGDLS and CDR2 YYNGEE. V lost 3 bases, J lost 7 bases, and 7 bases stayed unmatched. The CDR3 is CASSGSTGSNEQFF. The DNA of the CDR3 is TGTGCCAGCAGCGGATCGACAGGGTCAAATGAGCAGTTCTTC.

This clonotype has at least ten counts. The chain links TRBV6-2 or TRBV6-3 to TRBJ2-5; 7 bases match TRBD2. The germline gives CDR1 MNHEY, CDR2 SVGEGT. After removal of 5 bases from V and 0 bases from J, the junction contained 12 bases not matched to a gene. CDR3 size: 17 residues. DNA of the CDR3: TGTGCCAGCAGTGAAGGGGAGGGGTGGGGTGACCAAGAGACCCAGTACTTC. This codes for CASSEGEGWGDQETQYF.

The table lists this clonotype with many counts. The chain employs TRBV6-2 or TRBV6-3 and TRBJ2-1, with TRBD2 identical over 7 bases. There are 14 residues in the CDR3. Germline assignment: CDR1 MNHEY and CDR2 SVGEGT. Losses at the gene ends were 2 bases for V and 7 bases for J; bases not matched to a gene: 5. CDR3 amino acids: CASSYSAGVNEQFF. As DNA, the CDR3 is TGTGCCAGCAGTTACAGTGCGGGAGTAAATGAGCAGTTCTTC.

This clonotype occurred many times. This may stem from a read error, because a much larger clone lies one nucleotide away. The J gene is TRBJ2-3, the V gene TRBV24-1; tentatively, D is TRBD1 (5 bases). The CDR3 spans 15 residues. Germline values: CDR1 KGHDR, CDR2 SFDVKD. For the CDR3, the DNA is TGTGCCACCAATGATTTGTCAGGGCGCTCAGATACGCAGTATTTT. As protein: CATNDLSGRSDTQYF.

This clonotype was counted at least ten times. V is TRBV25-1 and J is TRBJ1-3; D ambiguous. This CDR3 is built from 16 residues. Germline-derived CDR1 and CDR2 are MGHDK and SYGVNS. Trimming left V 7 bases short and J 1 base short, with 17 bases between. The CDR3 reads CASKPPGPYSGNTIYF. In DNA, the CDR3 is TGTGCCAGCAAACCACCGGGCCCATATTCTGGAAACACCATATATTTT.

By proportion, this clonotype is medium-sized. The chain joins TRBV12-3 or TRBV12-4 to TRBJ2-3, with D possibly matching TRBD2 (5 bases). The V gene lost 3 bases and the J gene lost 4 bases, with 14 bases spanning the gap. CDR3 length equals 15 residues. CDR3: CASSFLGREPDTQYF. Here the CDR3 DNA reads TGTGCCAGCAGTTTTTTGGGTCGGGAACCAGATACGCAGTATTTT.

The table lists this clonotype with many counts. V gene TRBV28 combines with J gene TRBJ1-6; a weak D match, TRBD1 (5 bases). This CDR3 is built from 14 residues. Trimming pared 8 bases from V and 10 bases from J, leaving 18 bases between. Per germline, CDR1 MDHEN and CDR2 SYDVKM. CDR3 nucleotide sequence: TGTGCCAGCTACAGTGGGTCAGGGCGCTCACCCCTCCACTTT. Translated, it gives CASYSGSGRSPLHF.

At least ten counts were recorded for this clonotype. This chain connects TRBV9 to TRBJ1-5; D not certain. The CDR3 consists of 14 residues. V shed 1 base and J shed 0 bases, with 5 bases lying between them. The germline V gene has CDR1 SGDLS and CDR2 YYNGEE. Here the CDR3 reads CASSVIGSNQPQHF. DNA for the CDR3: TGTGCCAGCAGCGTAATAGGTAGCAATCAGCCCCAGCATTTT.

Turning to this clonotype: Compared with germline, one end of the junction differs, possibly owing to a read error. This chain links TRBV5-1 with TRBJ2-2; the D gene is possibly TRBD2 (6 bases). The CDR3 contains 14 residues. Per the germline V gene, CDR1 is SGHRS and CDR2 is YFSETQ. The DNA for the CDR3 is TGCGCCAGCAGCCTCACAGACTCCCGCGGCGGGGAGCTATTT. Amino acids: CASSLTDSRGGELF.

This clonotype occurred many times. The V and J genes are TRBV7-9 and TRBJ1-1; D is undetermined. The V gene's germline CDR1 is SEHNR and CDR2 FQNEAQ (reference sequence). This CDR3 region has 12 residues. Trimming took 0 bases from V and 7 from J, leaving 6 bases between them. CDR3 amino acids: CASSLAPGEAFF. CDR3 in DNA: TGTGCCAGCAGCTTAGCGCCGGGTGAAGCTTTCTTT. Together with reference TRBV7-9 and TRBJ1-1, the CDR3 gives the full variable domain: DTGVSQNPRHKITKRGQNVTFRCDPISEHNRLYWYRQTLGQGPEFLTYFQNEAQLEKSRLLSDRFSAERPKGSFSTLEIQRTEQGDSAMYLCASSLAPGEAFFGQGTRLTVV.